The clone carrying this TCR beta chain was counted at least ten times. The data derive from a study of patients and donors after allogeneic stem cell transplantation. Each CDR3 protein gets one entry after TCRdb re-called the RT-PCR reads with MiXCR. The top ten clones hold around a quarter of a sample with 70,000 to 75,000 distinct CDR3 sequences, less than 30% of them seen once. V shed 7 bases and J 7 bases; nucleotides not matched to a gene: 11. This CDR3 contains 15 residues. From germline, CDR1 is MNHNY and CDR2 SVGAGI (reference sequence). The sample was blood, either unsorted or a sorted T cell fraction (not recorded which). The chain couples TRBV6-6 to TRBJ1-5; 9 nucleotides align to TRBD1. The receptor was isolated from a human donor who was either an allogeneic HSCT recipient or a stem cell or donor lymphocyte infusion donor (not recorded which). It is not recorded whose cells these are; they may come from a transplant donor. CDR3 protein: CASMWTGEGGQPQHF. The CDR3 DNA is TGTGCCAGCATGTGGACAGGGGAGGGAGGCCAGCCCCAGCATTTT.